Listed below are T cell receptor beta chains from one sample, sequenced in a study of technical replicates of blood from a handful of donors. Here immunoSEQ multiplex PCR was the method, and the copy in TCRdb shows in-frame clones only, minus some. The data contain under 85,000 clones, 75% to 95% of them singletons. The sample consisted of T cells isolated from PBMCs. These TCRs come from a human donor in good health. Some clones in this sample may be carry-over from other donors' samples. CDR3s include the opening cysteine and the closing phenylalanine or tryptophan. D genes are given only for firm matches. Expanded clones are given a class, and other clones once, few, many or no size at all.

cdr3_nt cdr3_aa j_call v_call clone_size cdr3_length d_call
TGTGCCAGCAGTTTGGGTGGAGCTAGCGGGAGACAAGCGGAGCTGTTTTTT CASSLGGASGRQAELFF TRBJ2-2 TRBV27 - 17 TRBD2
TGTGCCAGCTCACCACCCAGTCTTAATGAAAAACTGTTTTTT CASSPPSLNEKLFF TRBJ1-4 TRBV18 - 14 -
TGTGCCGGGGACAGGGCCACTAATGAAAAACTGTTTTTT CAGDRATNEKLFF TRBJ1-4 TRBV30 - 13 TRBD1
TGTGCCAGCAGCGGACTAGCGGAGAACACCGGGGAGCTGTTTTTT CASSGLAENTGELFF TRBJ2-2 TRBV2 few 15 TRBD2
TGTGCCAGCAGCTCTTGGACAGGGAACTACGAGCAGTACTTC CASSSWTGNYEQYF TRBJ2-7 TRBV27 - 14 TRBD1
TGTGCCGTCCCCCGAGGGAATGAGCAGTTCTTC CAVPRGNEQFF TRBJ2-1 TRBV7-2 - 11 -
TGCGCCAGCAGAGACCCAGGGAACTATGGCTACACCTTC CASRDPGNYGYTF TRBJ1-2 TRBV5-1 - 13 -
TGTGCCAGCAGTTTAGGACAGACCTACGAGCAGTACTTC CASSLGQTYEQYF TRBJ2-7 TRBV27 - 13 -
TGTGCCAGCAGTTATTCGGGGGACTATGGCTACACCTTC CASSYSGDYGYTF TRBJ1-2 TRBV27 - 13 -
TGTGCTGGGGGACAGGGGGACCACGAGCAGTACTTC CAGGQGDHEQYF TRBJ2-7 TRBV28 - 12 TRBD1
TGTGCCAGCAGCCAAGAGAGCGGGACAGGGAGGACTGAAGCTTTCTTT CASSQESGTGRTEAFF TRBJ1-1 TRBV4-2 - 16 TRBD1
TGCGCCAGCAGCCAAGTAGCGGGGGATTATTTCTATGGCTACACCTTC CASSQVAGDYFYGYTF TRBJ1-2 TRBV4-1 - 16 -
TGTGCCAGTAGTTCCGGGACAGGTTATTACAATGAGCAGTTCTTC CASSSGTGYYNEQFF TRBJ2-1 TRBV19 - 15 TRBD1
TGTGCCAGCAGCCGCCCGACAGGTCCGGAGACCCAGTACTTC CASSRPTGPETQYF TRBJ2-5 TRBV7-9 once 14 -
TGTGCCATCAGACCGGGACAGGGCTTCGAAAAACTGTTTTTT CAIRPGQGFEKLFF TRBJ1-4 TRBV10-3 - 14 TRBD1
TGTGCCAGCAGCCTTCGAGACAGACTCAGAGGCTACACCTTC CASSLRDRLRGYTF TRBJ1-2 TRBV9 - 14 -
TGTGCCAGCTCACCACGGGGACTAGCGGGAGGCGATTACACCGGGGAGCTGTTTTTT CASSPRGLAGGDYTGELFF TRBJ2-2 TRBV18 - 19 TRBD2
TGTGCCAGCAGCGCGGCCGGGGCTGAAGCTTTCTTT CASSAAGAEAFF TRBJ1-1 TRBV9 - 12 -
TGTGCCATCAGTGAGTCTAGCGGGAGATGGGAGCAGTACTTC CAISESSGRWEQYF TRBJ2-7 TRBV10-3 - 14 TRBD2
TGTGCCAGTACCCTCCTTTCGAGCAATCAGCCCCAGCATTTT CASTLLSSNQPQHF TRBJ1-5 TRBV19 - 14 -
TGTGCCAGCAGCTTAGGGACTAGCGTAACCGGGGAGCTGTTTTTT CASSLGTSVTGELFF TRBJ2-2 TRBV13 - 15 TRBD2